Shown below are 27 T cell receptor beta chains from a single sample sequenced in a study of T cells in women clearing cervical HPV infection. Sequencing was performed with immunoSEQ multiplex PCR; in TCRdb, only in-frame clones are kept and a portion is missing. The sample table sets out about 23,000 clones. Input material: blood buffy coat. Receptors were obtained from a woman between 18 and 70 years old with a cervical HPV16 infection that either progressed to CIN3+ or cleared (not recorded which).

In regard to this clone: The sequenced fragment ends 3 residues before the CDR3 boundary, so the rest is inferred from the germline J gene. The chain recombines TRBV2 with TRBJ1-1; 10 bases fit TRBD1. V shed 10 bases and J 2 bases; nucleotides not matched to a gene: 7. There are 14 residues in the CDR3. Germline CDR1 and CDR2: SNHLY and FYNNEI. The CDR3 region is CAKRQGAGNTEAFF. The sequenced CDR3 bases are TGTGCCAAGCGACAGGGGGCTGGAAACACTGAA. The whole variable domain, remainder taken from reference TRBV2 and TRBJ1-1, is EPEVTQTPSHQVTQMGQEVILRCVPISNHLYFYWYRQILGQKVEFLVSFYNNEISEKSEIFDDQFSVERPDGSNFTLKIRSTKLEDSAMYFCAKRQGAGNTEAFFGQGTRLTVV.

With regard to this clone: The read ends 3 residues shy of where the CDR3 ends; the end is completed using the germline J gene. This sequence joins TRBV5-4 and TRBJ1-1; D might be TRBD1 (6 bases). Germline CDR1 and CDR2: SGHNT and YYREEE (reference sequence). The CDR3 consists of 15 residues. Deletions cut 2 bases from V and 2 bases from J, with 13 bases between. The CDR3 loop reads CASSLTGIVNTEAFF. CDR3 DNA, as far as it was read: TGTGCCAGCAGCTTAACAGGGATTGTCAACACTGAA.

Points on this clone: The read stops 3 residues short of the end of the CDR3; the missing end is completed from the germline J gene. V usage is TRBV2 and J usage is TRBJ1-4; weak D call: TRBD1 (6 bases). V lost 7 bases, J lost 5 bases, and 17 bases lay in between. Germline CDR1 and CDR2: SNHLY and FYNNEI. The CDR3 contains 15 residues. CDR3 DNA (partial): TGTGCCAGCACTGAGGTTAGGACAGTCAATGAAAAA. Amino acid sequence: CASTEVRTVNEK. The whole CDR3 reads CASTEVRTVNEKLFF.

Comments on this clone: The read ends 3 residues before the CDR3 terminus; that terminus is restored from the germline J gene. The chain is built from TRBV20-1 and TRBJ1-3; D possibly corresponds to TRBD1 (6 bases). CDR3 size: 16 residues. V dropped 2 bases and J dropped 0 bases, with 14 bases sitting between them. The germline V gene has CDR1 DFQATT and CDR2 SNEGSKA (reference sequence). The chain's CDR3 is CSARLGGGRSGNTIYF. The sequenced CDR3 bases are TGCAGTGCTAGACTAGGGGGGGGCCGCTCTGGAAACACC.

About this clone: The read gets to within 3 residues of the CDR3 end, and the germline J gene fills in the rest. The V and J genes are TRBV7-3 and TRBJ2-1; 7 bases are shared with TRBD2. J lost 4 bases, V lost 1 base, and 4 bases had no gene match. Germline V gene lookup returns CDR1 SGHTA and CDR2 FQGTGA. The CDR3 runs to 15 residues. The DNA read from the CDR3 is TGTGCCAGCAGCTTAAGCGGGAGAGAATACAATGAG. Its protein product is CASSLSGREYNE. The complete CDR3 reads CASSLSGREYNEQFF. Full variable domain (missing parts from reference TRBV7-3 and TRBJ2-1): GAGVSQTPSNKVTEKGKYVELRCDPISGHTALYWYRQSLGQGPEFLIYFQGTGAADDSGLPNDRFFAVRPEGSVSTLKIQRTERGDSAVYLCASSLSGREYNEQFFGPGTRLTVL.

Comments on this clone: The CDR3 extends 3 residues past the end of the read, so its final part is completed from the germline J gene. The chain recombines TRBV9 with TRBJ2-7, with 9 bases lining up with TRBD2. Germline loops: CDR1 SGDLS, CDR2 YYNGEE. With V trimmed by 2 bases and J by 3 bases, 3 bases remained unmatched. This CDR3 has 14 residues. The CDR3 bases that were read are TGTGCCAGCAGCGTCAGCGGGGGGATCTACGAG. Residues: CASSVSGGIYE. The whole CDR3 sequence is CASSVSGGIYEQYF.

In the case of this clone: The read is 3 residues too short to cover the CDR3 end, so that end is filled in from the germline J gene. This chain links TRBV2 with TRBJ2-4; weak D call: TRBD2 (5 bases). From germline, CDR1 is SNHLY and CDR2 FYNNEI. Trimming cost V 8 bases and J 7 bases, with 15 bases left between them. CDR3 length equals 13 residues. CDR3 DNA (partial): TGTGCCAGCGGCAGCGGAATCGGGAACATT. Translating gives CASGSGIGNI. The full CDR3 sequence reads CASGSGIGNIQYF.

On this clone itself: The CDR3 end is not reached by the read, which stops 3 residues before it; the germline J gene fills it in. The V call is TRBV11-3, the J call TRBJ1-1; TRBD1 matches 8 bases. The CDR3 runs 14 residues. The germline CDR1 and CDR2 sequences are SGHNT and YENEEA. Trimming cost V 6 bases and J 0 bases; bases outside gene matches: 3. Here the CDR3 reads CASRTGAMNTEAFF. CDR3 DNA (partial): TGTGCCAGCAGGACAGGGGCCATGAACACTGAA.

Concerning this clone: With the read ending 3 residues before the CDR3 end, the germline J gene is used to fill in that end. This rearrangement joins TRBV2 to TRBJ1-1; maybe TRBD1 (5 bases). The length of the CDR3 is 12 residues. Trimming took 7 bases from V and 4 from J, leaving 10 bases between them. Germline assignment: CDR1 SNHLY and CDR2 FYNNEI. CDR3 bases read: TGTGCCAGCAATCAGGGTAGCACTGAA. As protein: CASNQGSTE. Given in full, the CDR3 is CASNQGSTEAFF.

In regard to this clone: The CDR3 end is not reached by the read, which stops 3 residues before it; the germline J gene fills it in. The rearrangement links TRBV5-4 to TRBJ2-3, with D maybe TRBD1 (5 bases). CDR3 length: 13 residues. From germline, CDR1 is SGHNT and CDR2 YYREEE (reference sequence). Trimming left V 4 bases short and J 3 bases short, with 9 bases between. The CDR3 here is CASSQTDTDTQYF. Incomplete CDR3 DNA: TGTGCCAGCAGCCAGACAGATACAGATACG. The full variable domain, its missing parts supplied by reference TRBV5-4 and TRBJ2-3, is ETGVTQSPTHLIKTRGQQVTLRCSSQSGHNTVSWYQQALGQGPQFIFQYYREEENGRGNFPPRFSGLQFPNYSSELNVNALELDDSALYLCASSQTDTDTQYFGPGTRLTVL.

As regards this clone: The DNA ends 3 residues before the CDR3 does, and the rest of the CDR3 is filled in from the germline J gene. The rearrangement links TRBV30 to TRBJ2-1; D is ambiguous. CDR3 length equals 12 residues. V was cut by 1 base and J by 9 bases, with 10 bases left in between. Germline V CDR1 and CDR2: GTSNPN, SVGIG (reference sequence). CDR3 region: CAWSGASGEQFF. The sequenced part of the CDR3 DNA is TGTGCCTGGAGTGGAGCTTCCGGTGAG.

Points on this clone: The sequenced fragment ends 3 residues before the CDR3 boundary, so the rest is inferred from the germline J gene. This rearrangement joins TRBV6-4 to TRBJ1-2; 8 bases line up with TRBD1. Germline V gene data show CDR1 as MRHNA and CDR2 as SNTAGT. This CDR3 is 14 amino acids long. Partial CDR3 DNA: TGTGCCAGCAGTCCCCGGACAGGGACAGAAGGC. It translates to CASSPRTGTEG. The CDR3 in full is CASSPRTGTEGYTF.

Concerning this clone itself: The read halts 3 residues ahead of the CDR3 end, with the missing end drawn from the germline J gene. The chain employs TRBV20-1 and TRBJ1-4, with 9 bases lining up with TRBD1. V lost 5 bases to trimming and J lost 8 bases; unmatched junction nucleotides: 9. The germline V gene encodes CDR1 DFQATT and CDR2 SNEGSKA (reference sequence). The CDR3 extends over 14 amino acids. The CDR3 sequence is CSARKQGAGEKLFF. The part of the CDR3 DNA that was read is TGCAGTGCTCGGAAACAGGGGGCAGGCGAAAAA.

With respect to this clone: The read finishes 3 residues shy of the CDR3 end, and the germline J gene is used to complete it. The rearrangement joins TRBV9 to TRBJ2-3; TRBD2 agrees at 14 bases. J was trimmed by 4 bases and V by 4 bases; bases with no gene match: 2. Germline lookup yields CDR1 SGDLS and CDR2 YYNGEE. The CDR3 has 15 amino acids. The CDR3 bases that were read are TGTGCCAGCAGCAGACTAGCGGGAGGGCCAGATACG. Translation gives CASSRLAGGPDT. The CDR3 reads in full as CASSRLAGGPDTQYF.

Notes on this clone: The read stops 3 residues short of the end of the CDR3; the missing end is completed from the germline J gene. The J gene is TRBJ1-5, the V gene TRBV7-2; 11 bases align to TRBD1. The CDR3 totals 15 residues. The germline CDR1 and CDR2 sequences are SGHTA and FQGNSA. The CDR3 here is CASSELIGTGGPQHF. The part of the CDR3 DNA that was read is TGTGCCAGCAGCGAGCTGATAGGGACAGGGGGTCCC.

Notes on this clone: An end of the junction does not agree with germline; a read error may underlie this. The read falls 3 residues short of the CDR3 end, and the missing part is taken from the germline J gene. J is TRBJ2-7 and V is TRBV4-2, with a weak D call TRBD1 (6 bases). CDR3 length: 16 amino acids. Germline values: CDR1 LGHNA, CDR2 YNFKEQ. CDR3 DNA (partial): TGCGCCAGCAGCCAGGACCGGGACATCCCCTCCTACGAG. Amino acids: CASSQDRDIPSYE. The whole CDR3 sequence reads CASSQDRDIPSYEQYF.

CDR3 in amino acids: CASSSGTGGGEQYF. The part of the CDR3 DNA that was read is TGTGCCAGCAGCTCCGGGACAGGGGGCGGCGAG. The chain links TRBV2 to TRBJ2-7, with 12 nucleotides matching TRBD1. The CDR3 end is not reached by the read, which stops 3 residues before it; the germline J gene fills it in. The J segment lost 6 bases and the V segment lost 6 bases, leaving 6 bases of the junction unmatched. This CDR3 spans 14 amino acids. The germline gives CDR1 SNHLY, CDR2 FYNNEI.

Details on this clone: The CDR3 end lies 3 residues beyond the end of the read and is filled in from the germline J gene. This chain links TRBV19 with TRBJ2-7; 9 nucleotides line up with TRBD1. CDR1 and CDR2 from the germline V gene are LNHDA and SQIVND (reference sequence). Germline trimming cut 5 bases from V and 0 bases from J; bases unmatched to any gene: 11. The CDR3 runs 17 residues. The covered CDR3 bases are TGTGCCAGTAGTGTCCGGGACAGGGCCTCCAGCTCCTACGAG. Translating gives CASSVRDRASSSYE. The whole CDR3 is CASSVRDRASSSYEQYF.

With respect to this clone: The missing CDR3 end, 3 residues past where the read stops, is filled in from the germline J gene. This rearrangement joins TRBV24-1 to TRBJ2-1; TRBD1 aligns across 8 bases. J lost 6 bases, V lost 1 base, and 4 bases had no gene match. The germline V gene encodes CDR1 KGHDR and CDR2 SFDVKD. The CDR3 spans 15 residues. Incomplete CDR3 DNA: TGTGCCACCAGTGATTTAACAGGGGGAGGCAATGAG. Translation gives CATSDLTGGGNE. The whole CDR3 protein is CATSDLTGGGNEQFF.

This clone is called medium-sized based on its frequency. The CDR3 goes on 3 residues after the read ends, and that part is filled in from the germline J gene. The chain is built from TRBV4-1 and TRBJ1-2, with a weak D call TRBD1 (6 bases). The germline CDR1 and CDR2 sequences are MGHRA and YSYEKL. The V and J ends lost 4 bases and 6 bases respectively, with 15 bases between them. The CDR3 has 14 residues. CDR3 DNA (partial): TGCGCCAGCAGCCCTCGGACAGTAATGAATGGC. It codes for CASSPRTVMNG. The entire CDR3 protein reads CASSPRTVMNGYTF.

As regards this clone: The sequenced fragment ends 3 residues before the CDR3 boundary, so the rest is inferred from the germline J gene. The J gene is TRBJ2-2, the V gene TRBV6-2 or TRBV6-3, with a tentative D call TRBD2 (6 bases). The CDR3 length is 15 residues. V was cut by 6 bases and J by 4 bases, with 15 bases left in between. Germline V gene lookup returns CDR1 MNHEY and CDR2 SVGEGT. The DNA read from the CDR3 is TGTGCCAGCAGAAGGGACTCCGCAGGCACCGGGGAG. Translated: CASRRDSAGTGE. The entire CDR3 protein reads CASRRDSAGTGELFF.

Comment on this clone: The read ends 3 residues early relative to the CDR3; the germline J gene fills the gap. This chain links TRBV7-6 with TRBJ2-1, with 8 bases lining up with TRBD2. The CDR3 has 17 amino acids. V gave up 5 bases and J gave up 4 bases; unmatched junction bases: 13. Germline V lookup: CDR1 SGHVS, CDR2 FNYEAQ. CDR3 DNA (partial): TGTGCCAGCAGCCCTTCGTCAGCGGGAGTATCATACAATGAG. This encodes CASSPSSAGVSYNE. The whole CDR3 sequence reads CASSPSSAGVSYNEQFF.

As to this clone: The CDR3 end is not reached by the read, which stops 3 residues before it; the germline J gene fills it in. The chain joins TRBV20-1 to TRBJ2-3, with TRBD1 as a possible D gene (6 bases). Per the germline V gene, CDR1 is DFQATT and CDR2 is SNEGSKA (reference sequence). This CDR3 has 14 residues. V lost 5 bases, J lost 0 bases, and 12 bases lay in between. CDR3: CSAHRDGSTDTQYF. The sequenced CDR3 bases are TGCAGTGCTCACAGGGACGGGAGCACAGATACG.

Concerning this clone itself: The missing CDR3 end, 3 residues past where the read stops, is filled in from the germline J gene. At the DNA level, this CDR3 is encoded by other sequences in the same sample as well. This chain uses TRBV2 with TRBJ1-2, with 8 bases matching TRBD1. Germline CDR1 reads SNHLY; CDR2 reads FYNNEI. The CDR3 length is 15 residues. The trim removed 2 bases at V and 3 bases at J, leaving 5 bases unmatched. The CDR3 DNA, read in part, is TGTGCCAGCAGTGAACGGAAGACAGGGGACTATGGC. Translating gives CASSERKTGDYG. The full-length CDR3 reads as CASSERKTGDYGYTF.

Here the CDR3 reads CATGGDFDEQFF. Partial CDR3 DNA: TGTGCCACCGGTGGGGACTTTGATGAG. V gene TRBV7-9 combines with J gene TRBJ2-1; possible D gene TRBD2, 6 bases. The read falls 3 residues short of the CDR3 end, and the missing part is taken from the germline J gene. The CDR3 spans 12 residues. Germline lookup yields CDR1 SEHNR and CDR2 FQNEAQ (reference sequence). Trimming removed 10 bases from V and 8 bases from J, with 15 bases in between.

Details on this clone: Sequencing ends 3 residues short of the CDR3 end; the germline J gene provides the rest. V and J are TRBV12-3 or TRBV12-4 and TRBJ2-3; maybe TRBD2 (6 bases). This CDR3 is 15 amino acids long. Trimming removed 3 bases from V and 2 bases from J, with 12 bases in between. CDR3 in amino acids: CASSFAGINTDTQYF. The sequenced part of the CDR3 DNA is TGTGCCAGCAGTTTTGCGGGGATCAACACAGATACG.

Concerning this clone itself: The sequence runs out 3 residues before the end of the CDR3; the remainder is reconstructed from the germline J gene. The chain links TRBV12-3 or TRBV12-4 to TRBJ2-3, with D uncertain. V was cut by 7 bases and J by 5 bases, with 7 bases left in between. CDR3 length: 11 amino acids. The CDR3 bases that were read are TGTGCCAGCAACCAAGGAGATACG. Amino acid sequence: CASNQGDT. The full CDR3 sequence reads CASNQGDTQYF.